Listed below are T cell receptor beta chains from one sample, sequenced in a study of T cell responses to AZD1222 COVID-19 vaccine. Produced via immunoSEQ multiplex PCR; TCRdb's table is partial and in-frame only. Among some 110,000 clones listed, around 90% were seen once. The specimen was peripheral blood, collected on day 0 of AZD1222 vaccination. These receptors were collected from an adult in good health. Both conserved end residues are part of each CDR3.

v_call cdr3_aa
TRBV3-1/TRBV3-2 CASSQATGTPSSEQFF
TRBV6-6 CASSYGQRDSPLHF
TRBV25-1 CASSEGHQPQHF
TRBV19 CASSLAPSTDTQYF
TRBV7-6 CASSKGVNYGDEKLFF
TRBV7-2 CASSLAGIQISYEQYF
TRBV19 CASSISGGADSYEQYF
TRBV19 CASSEGASGMGEQFF
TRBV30 CAWSRTAYEQYF
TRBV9 CASSRRTGDYSPLHF
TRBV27 CASSSRGSGRGKSSYNEQFF
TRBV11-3 CASSLYSATYNEQFF
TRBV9 CASSVGAGGQNEQFF
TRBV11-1 CASAPGDTGELFF
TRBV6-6 CASSPQGAGSPQHF
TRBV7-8 CASSLVDSPLHF
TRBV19 CASTGTAYYGYTF
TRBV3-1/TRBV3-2 CASSHRPDGYTF